The 15 T cell receptor beta chains presented below share a single source sample, sequenced in a study of glioma-infiltrating T cells. The iRepertoire nested amplicon-rescue multiplex PCR amplified TCR alpha and beta CDR3s from RNA. Using its own MiXCR run on the multiplex PCR reads, TCRdb lists one record per CDR3 protein. Of about 380,000 distinct CDR3 sequences listed, 41% are singletons. The sequencing input was glioma tissue, nonneoplastic brain tissue, or PBMCs (not recorded which). Receptors originate from a human donor with low-grade glioma or glioblastoma, undergoing nonglioma brain surgery, or in good health (not recorded which).

With regard to this clonotype: This may be a read error, as it is one base from a much larger clone. The J gene is TRBJ2-5, the V gene TRBV6-1; the D is unclear. The CDR3 has 14 amino acids. Trimming cost V 5 bases and J 0 bases, with 10 bases left between them. The germline V gene has CDR1 MNHNS and CDR2 SASEGT. This chain's CDR3 is CASSLPDDQETQYF. The CDR3 region has the DNA TGTGCCAGCAGTCTGCCGGACGACCAAGAGACCCAGTACTTC.

The genes are TRBV20-1 and TRBJ1-5, with D unresolved. Germline V gives CDR1 DFQATT, CDR2 SNEGSKA (reference sequence). The V end was cut by 6 bases, the J end by 14 bases, with 20 bases between. The CDR3 contains 12 residues. CDR3 DNA: TGCAGTGCCGCCCGGGCGGCGAAGGTCAAGCATTTT. It specifies CSAARAAKVKHF.

This clonotype was recorded a few times. The chain has TRBV20-1 and TRBJ2-1; D is perhaps TRBD1 (5 bases). The CDR3 runs to 14 residues. Deletions cut 3 bases from V and 6 bases from J, with 15 bases between. Germline CDR1 reads DFQATT; CDR2 reads SNEGSKA (reference sequence). CDR3 DNA: TGCAGTGCTAGTACCCCCAGGGTAGCCAATGAGCAGTTCTTC. The encoded protein is CSASTPRVANEQFF.

The CDR3 DNA reads TGTGCCAGCAGTTTATACCACGACAGGACCTACGAGCAGTACTTC. Translated, it gives CASSLYHDRTYEQYF. The V gene is TRBV27, the J gene TRBJ2-7; TRBD1 is a possible D gene (6 bases). The CDR3 length is 15 residues. Between the trimmed V and J ends, which lost 1 base and 2 bases, there was a span of 12 bases. CDR1 is MNHEY, CDR2 SMNVEV, per germline (reference sequence).

In the case of this clonotype: Germline is not matched at one junction end, which may reflect a read error. The V call is TRBV7-2, the J call TRBJ1-2; D unclear. CDR1 and CDR2 (germline): SGHTA, FQGNSA. This CDR3 contains 13 residues. CDR3 loop: CAGSPEAESGYTF. The CDR3 DNA follows: TGTGCCGGCAGCCCCGAGGCGGAGAGTGGGTACACCTTC.

This clonotype was observed many times. The CDR3 bases are TGTGCCAGCAGTCCGCCCCCGTCTAACTATGGCTACACCTTC. Its protein product is CASSPPPSNYGYTF. The chain links TRBV28 to TRBJ1-2; D is ambiguous. Germline V gives CDR1 MDHEN, CDR2 SYDVKM. Trimming took 5 bases from V and 0 from J, leaving 10 bases between them. The CDR3 covers 14 residues.

The table lists this clonotype with a few counts. The chain couples TRBV6-1 to TRBJ1-1; D is possibly TRBD1 (6 bases). V was shortened by 5 bases and J by 7 bases, with 23 bases between the two germline ends. Germline V gives CDR1 MNHNS, CDR2 SASEGT. This CDR3 region has 16 residues. CDR3 nucleotide sequence: TGTGCCAGCAGTAACCGAATCAAGACAGGTCGGGTTGAAGCTTTCTTT. Protein sequence: CASSNRIKTGRVEAFF.

There are a few counts of this clonotype. As DNA, the CDR3 is TGTGCCAGCGGATTGACGGATCACTACAATGAGCAGTTCTTC. Its translation: CASGLTDHYNEQFF. V usage is TRBV2 and J usage is TRBJ2-1; D remains unclear. The CDR3 is 14 residues long. CDR1 and CDR2 (germline): SNHLY, FYNNEI. The germline V and J ends were trimmed by 8 bases and 3 bases, with 14 bases remaining between them.

A note on this clonotype: A much larger clone lies one base from this, so it may be a read error. This rearrangement joins TRBV7-2 to TRBJ2-3; a weak D match, TRBD1 (5 bases). CDR1 and CDR2 (germline): SGHTA, FQGNSA. This CDR3 has 16 amino acids. The CDR3 protein is CASSFNAGKPTDKQYF. CDR3 DNA sequence: TGTGCCAGCAGCTTTAACGCAGGGAAACCCACAGATAAGCAGTATTTT.

V gene TRBV6-5 combines with J gene TRBJ1-1; a weak D match, TRBD1 (5 bases). V lost 7 bases, J lost 4 bases, and 16 bases lay in between. The CDR3 runs 14 residues. Germline CDR1 is MNHEY and CDR2 is SVGAGI. Written as DNA, the CDR3 is TGTGCCAGCACTATTACCAGGCAGGGCACTGAAGCTTTCTTT. Amino acids: CASTITRQGTEAFF.

Details on this clonotype: Since a much larger clone is just one base distant, this may be a read error. This chain links TRBV6-1 with TRBJ2-1; 8 bases agree with TRBD1. V dropped 10 bases and J dropped 5; count of bases not matched to a gene: 16. The CDR3 has 16 amino acids. The V gene's germline CDR1 is MNHNS and CDR2 SASEGT. Here the CDR3 DNA reads TGTGCCATCACTAATACCCATGAGACAGGGGACAATGAGCAGTTCTTC. It codes for CAITNTHETGDNEQFF.

Ten or more counts support this clonotype. The CDR3 region has the DNA TGTGCCAGCAGCTTACAAGCTGTGGGCTATGGCTACACCTTC. It encodes CASSLQAVGYGYTF. The chain has TRBV7-9 and TRBJ1-2; D unresolved. The CDR3 runs 14 residues. The V and J ends lost 2 bases and 4 bases respectively, with 11 bases between them. CDR1 and CDR2 (germline): SEHNR, FQNEAQ (reference sequence).

This clonotype came up a few times. This chain joins TRBV7-9 and TRBJ2-3; D might be TRBD2 (5 bases). Trimming cost V 5 bases and J 2 bases, with 17 bases left between them. Germline CDR1 reads SEHNR; CDR2 reads FQNEAQ (reference sequence). The CDR3 contains 16 residues. CDR3 nucleotide sequence: TGTGCCAGCAGCCCCCCGGAATCGGGAACCACAGATACGCAGTATTTT. Translated, it gives CASSPPESGTTDTQYF.

This clonotype turned up a few times. The genes are TRBV6-1 and TRBJ1-1, with 8 bases fitting TRBD1. Trimming removed 7 bases from V and 4 bases from J; junction bases left unmatched: 8. Germline V CDR1 and CDR2: MNHNS, SASEGT. The CDR3 consists of 14 residues. The CDR3 loop reads CASTLDREGTEAFF. CDR3 DNA: TGTGCCAGCACCCTGGACAGGGAGGGCACTGAAGCTTTCTTT.

The chain couples TRBV28 to TRBJ2-7; 7 bases agree with TRBD2. Trimming removed 3 bases from V and 4 bases from J; junction bases left unmatched: 3. CDR1 and CDR2 from the germline V gene are MDHEN and SYDVKM. This CDR3 region has 13 residues. The CDR3 DNA is TGTGCCAGCAGTTTCGCTAGCGGATACGAGCAGTACTTC. Its protein product is CASSFASGYEQYF.